One sample yielded the 22 T cell receptor beta chains listed below, sequenced in a study of cytomegalovirus exposure and HLA in healthy donors. Primers included in the PCR were 60 Vbeta and 13 Jbeta primers. This table comes from immunoSEQ multiplex PCR, and its TCRdb copy is limited to in-frame clones, with some not included. The sample contains about 100,000 clones, approximately 81% of which appear only once. Sequenced: PBMCs. The receptor set was obtained from a female donor in good health and CMV-seropositive.

This clone appeared once. The chain has TRBV7-2 and TRBJ2-1; 8 bases line up with TRBD1. V was pared by 5 bases and J by 4 bases, with 4 bases of the junction left unmatched. Germline CDR1 is SGHTA and CDR2 is FQGNSA. The CDR3 is 14 amino acids. DNA for the CDR3: TGTGCCAGCAGCCCCCGACAGGGGTACAATGAGCAGTTCTTC. Residues: CASSPRQGYNEQFF. Looking up the rest from reference TRBV7-2 and TRBJ2-1 gives the full variable domain: GAGVSQSPSNKVTEKGKDVELRCDPISGHTALYWYRQSLGQGLEFLIYFQGNSAPDKSGLPSDRFSAERTGGSVSTLTIQRTQQEDSAVYLCASSPRQGYNEQFFGPGTRLTVL.

The chain couples TRBV10-1 to TRBJ2-1; D may be TRBD1 (5 bases). Germline V CDR1 and CDR2: WNHNN, SYGVQD (reference sequence). The CDR3 has 13 residues. V shed 3 bases and J shed 4 bases, with 7 bases lying between them. The CDR3 is CASSEQAYNEQFF. For the CDR3, the DNA is TGCGCCAGCAGTGAACAGGCTTACAATGAGCAGTTCTTC.

The V call is TRBV6-5, the J call TRBJ2-6, with 8 bases aligning to TRBD1. CDR3 length: 15 amino acids. The junction had 3 bases not matched to a gene; V was cut back by 4 bases and J by 4 bases. Per the germline V gene, CDR1 is MNHEY and CDR2 is SVGAGI. The CDR3 is CASSFQGAGANVLTF. The DNA for the CDR3 is TGTGCCAGCAGTTTTCAGGGGGCGGGGGCCAACGTCCTGACTTTC.

This clone appeared a single time. The chain couples TRBV2 to TRBJ1-5; 7 bases agree with TRBD1. The J segment lost 3 bases and the V segment lost 7 bases, leaving 3 bases of the junction unmatched. The CDR3 is 13 amino acids. Germline V gene sequence: CDR1 SNHLY, CDR2 FYNNEI. CDR3 nucleotide sequence: TGTGCCAGCAAGGGACAGCTCAATCAGCCCCAGCATTTT. The encoded protein is CASKGQLNQPQHF.

This chain links TRBV19 with TRBJ1-1, with 7 bases that match TRBD1. This CDR3 spans 14 amino acids. V trimming: 9 bases; J trimming: 3 bases; junction bases outside the gene matches: 10. Germline-derived CDR1 and CDR2 are LNHDA and SQIVND (reference sequence). CDR3 sequence reads: CARVLQGPYTEAFF. The CDR3 coding sequence is TGTGCCAGAGTCTTACAGGGGCCCTACACTGAAGCTTTCTTT.

This chain uses TRBV29-1 with TRBJ1-4; D uncertain. This CDR3 region has 13 residues. V dropped 4 bases and J dropped 0 bases, with 6 bases sitting between them. Germline V CDR1 and CDR2: SQVTM, ANQGSEA. In DNA, the CDR3 is TGCAGCGTTGCGTCAGCAACTAATGAAAAACTGTTTTTT. Translation gives CSVASATNEKLFF.

The chain recombines TRBV6-1 with TRBJ2-5; the D gene is possibly TRBD1 (5 bases). The J call may not be correct, given that the DNA end is closer to TRBJ2-7. The CDR3 contains 11 residues. CDR1 is MNHNS, CDR2 SASEGT, per germline. CDR3 protein: CAARTFYEQYF. CDR3 in DNA: TGTGCCGCACGGACATTCTACGAGCAGTACTTC.

The gene calls are TRBV5-4 and TRBJ2-4; D is possibly TRBD1 (6 bases). Germline-derived CDR1 and CDR2 are SGHNT and YYREEE (reference sequence). The CDR3 is made up of 16 amino acids. V shed 3 bases and J shed 0 bases, with 13 bases lying between them. CDR3 nucleotide sequence: TGTGCCAGCAGCTCTCTACAGGGAATAGCCAAAAACATTCAGTACTTC. This encodes CASSSLQGIAKNIQYF.

V is TRBV7-2 and J is TRBJ2-1; 12 positions match TRBD2. The CDR3 totals 18 residues. Germline values: CDR1 SGHTA, CDR2 FQGNSA. Losses at the gene ends were 2 bases for V and 6 bases for J; bases not matched to a gene: 11. The CDR3: CASSLRLAGGRGANEQFF. The CDR3 coding sequence is TGTGCCAGCAGCTTAAGGCTAGCGGGAGGGCGGGGGGCCAATGAGCAGTTCTTC. Full variable domain (outside the CDR3, taken from reference TRBV7-2 and TRBJ2-1): GAGVSQSPSNKVTEKGKDVELRCDPISGHTALYWYRQSLGQGLEFLIYFQGNSAPDKSGLPSDRFSAERTGGSVSTLTIQRTQQEDSAVYLCASSLRLAGGRGANEQFFGPGTRLTVL.

As for this clone: Germline is not matched at one junction end, which may reflect a read error. The CDR3 DNA sequence: TGTTCCAGCAGCTTATCTTGGCATGAGCAGTTCTTC. As protein: CSSSLSWHEQFF. The chain joins TRBV7-9 to TRBJ2-1; no definite D call. CDR1 is SEHNR and CDR2 is FQNEAQ in the germline V gene (reference sequence). The CDR3 loop spans 12 amino acids.

The V call is TRBV5-1, the J call TRBJ2-7; 9 nucleotides agree with TRBD1. CDR3 length: 17 amino acids. Germline lookup yields CDR1 SGHRS and CDR2 YFSETQ. After removal of 5 bases from V and 2 bases from J, the junction contained 14 bases not matched to a gene. CDR3 coding DNA: TGCGCCAGCAGACCCCAGGGAGCGGGACAGGGCACCTACGAGCAGTACTTC. Protein product: CASRPQGAGQGTYEQYF.

The rearrangement links TRBV6-5 to TRBJ2-7; 7 bases map to TRBD2. The CDR3 is 16 residues long. Germline lookup yields CDR1 MNHEY and CDR2 SVGAGI. With V trimmed by 2 bases and J by 0 bases, 7 bases remained unmatched. The CDR3 is CASSYTQRTSSYEQYF. CDR3 in DNA: TGTGCCAGCAGTTACACCCAACGGACTAGCTCCTACGAGCAGTACTTC.

The rearrangement uses TRBV7-9 and TRBJ1-3; D not resolved. From germline, CDR1 is SEHNR and CDR2 FQNEAQ (reference sequence). The CDR3 consists of 13 residues. Trimming removed 4 bases from V and 0 bases from J, with 4 bases in between. CDR3: CASSYSSGNTIYF. In nucleotides, the CDR3 is TGTGCCAGCAGCTACAGCTCTGGAAACACCATATATTTT.

This clone came up a few times. This chain connects TRBV6-5 to TRBJ1-1; 8 nucleotides line up with TRBD1. The CDR3 spans 13 residues. The V segment lost 6 bases and the J segment 4 bases; nucleotides outside the gene matches: 4. Germline CDR1 and CDR2: MNHEY and SVGAGI. This chain's CDR3 is CASRDRAATEAFF. CDR3 sequence (DNA): TGTGCCAGCAGGGACAGGGCGGCCACTGAAGCTTTCTTT.

The J gene is TRBJ1-4, the V gene TRBV21-1. TRBV21-1 is a pseudogene locus. The CDR3 runs to 16 residues. CDR3 nucleotide sequence: TGTGCCAGCAGCATAAACGTGGCCAAAGCGGATGAAAAACTGTTTTTT. The encoded protein is CASSINVAKADEKLFF.

The chain has TRBV5-1 and TRBJ2-5, with D perhaps TRBD2 (5 bases). The closer fit of TRBJ2-7 to the DNA end suggests the J call may be wrong. CDR1 SGHRS and CDR2 YFSETQ come from the germline V gene. This CDR3 comprises 14 residues. In DNA, the CDR3 is TGCGCCAGCAGCTTTAGTGAGGGAATCTACGAGCAGTACTTC. Its translation: CASSFSEGIYEQYF.

This clone came up a few times. The chain employs TRBV4-1 and TRBJ2-7, with D unclear. V was clipped by 0 bases and J by 3 bases, with 12 bases between them. This CDR3 contains 15 residues. CDR1 is MGHRA, CDR2 YSYEKL, per germline. CDR3 residues: CASSQDRSTFYEQYF. CDR3 coding DNA: TGCGCCAGCAGCCAAGATCGTAGCACCTTCTACGAGCAGTACTTC.

The CDR3 region is CASSLGTGVSGNTIYF. CDR3 sequence (DNA): TGTGCCAGCAGCTTAGGGACAGGGGTTTCTGGAAACACCATATATTTT. The gene calls are TRBV7-9 and TRBJ1-3; the match to TRBD1 covers 9 bases. Germline loops: CDR1 SEHNR, CDR2 FQNEAQ (reference sequence). The J segment lost 1 base and the V segment lost 1 base, leaving 2 bases of the junction unmatched. The CDR3 totals 16 residues.

This chain uses TRBV5-4 with TRBJ2-6; possibly TRBD2 for D (5 bases). The length of the CDR3 is 16 residues. Germline V gene lookup returns CDR1 SGHNT and CDR2 YYREEE (reference sequence). Between the trimmed V and J ends, which lost 4 bases and 4 bases, there was a span of 15 bases. CDR3 residues: CASSTYRGGGANVLTF. The CDR3, as DNA: TGTGCCAGCAGCACGTACCGGGGTGGAGGGGCCAACGTCCTGACTTTC. Supplemented by reference TRBV5-4 and TRBJ2-6, the full variable domain reads ETGVTQSPTHLIKTRGQQVTLRCSSQSGHNTVSWYQQALGQGPQFIFQYYREEENGRGNFPPRFSGLQFPNYSSELNVNALELDDSALYLCASSTYRGGGANVLTFGAGSRLTVL.

The chain joins TRBV19 to TRBJ2-7; a weak D match, TRBD1 (6 bases). Trimming took 5 bases from V and 4 from J, leaving 18 bases between them. Germline V lookup: CDR1 LNHDA, CDR2 SQIVND (reference sequence). This CDR3 has 15 amino acids. The CDR3 DNA reads TGTGCCAGTAGTGTGATGGGGGCAGGAGGATACGAGCAGTACTTC. This codes for CASSVMGAGGYEQYF.

The chain joins TRBV5-1 to TRBJ2-7; 11 bases match TRBD2. Germline V lookup: CDR1 SGHRS, CDR2 YFSETQ. The V and J ends lost 6 bases and 0 bases, in that order; junction bases with no gene match: 5. The CDR3 consists of 15 residues. CDR3 sequence (DNA): TGCGCCAGCAAAACCGGGACTAGCGGCTCCTACGAGCAGTACTTC. This gives the protein CASKTGTSGSYEQYF.

The V and J genes are TRBV5-6 and TRBJ2-3, with D perhaps TRBD1 (7 bases). V shed 6 bases and J shed 9 bases, with 17 bases lying between them. Germline V gene sequence: CDR1 SGHDT, CDR2 YYEEEE. The CDR3 covers 13 residues. The CDR3 coding sequence is TGTGCCAGCACAGGGGGGTTGGGTGGGACGCAGTATTTT. Protein: CASTGGLGGTQYF. Based on the CDR3 plus reference TRBV5-6 and TRBJ2-3, the full variable domain is DAGVTQSPTHLIKTRGQQVTLRCSPKSGHDTVSWYQQALGQGPQFIFQYYEEEERQRGNFPDRFSGHQFPNYSSELNVNALLLGDSALYLCASTGGLGGTQYFGPGTRLTVL.